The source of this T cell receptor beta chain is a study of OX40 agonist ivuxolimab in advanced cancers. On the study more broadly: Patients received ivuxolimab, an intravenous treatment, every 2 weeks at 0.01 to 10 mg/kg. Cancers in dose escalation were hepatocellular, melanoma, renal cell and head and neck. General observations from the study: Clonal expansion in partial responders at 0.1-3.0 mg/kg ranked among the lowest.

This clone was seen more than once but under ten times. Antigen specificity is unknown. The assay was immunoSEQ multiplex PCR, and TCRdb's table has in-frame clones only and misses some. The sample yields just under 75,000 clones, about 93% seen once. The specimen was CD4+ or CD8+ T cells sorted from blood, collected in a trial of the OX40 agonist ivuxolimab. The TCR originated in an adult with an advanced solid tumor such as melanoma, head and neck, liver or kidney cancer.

As DNA, the CDR3 is TGTGCCAGCAGCATTAGCGGGAGAGTCACCGGGGAGCTGTTTTTT. Its translation is CASSISGRVTGELFF. The J gene is TRBJ2-2, the V gene TRBV14; 9 nucleotides line up with TRBD2. This CDR3 has 15 residues. V lost 5 bases and J lost 4; bases outside the gene matches: 5. Germline assignment: CDR1 SGHDN and CDR2 FVKESK. Combining the CDR3 with reference TRBV14 and TRBJ2-2 gives the whole variable domain EAGVTQFPSHSVIEKGQTVTLRCDPISGHDNLYWYRRVMGKEIKFLLHFVKESKQDESGMPNNRFLAERTGGTYSTLKVQPAELEDSGVYFCASSISGRVTGELFFGEGSRLTVL.